This T cell receptor (beta chain) emerged from a study of breast tumors, draining lymph nodes, adjacent tissues. Broader study findings: Most tumor T cells seemingly derive from lymph node, then expand in tumor. Data only fit, rather than demonstrated, lymph node origin of most tumor T cells. Compared with basal-like, luminal-like tumors shared significantly more repertoire with nontumor tissue. Tumor repertoires ranked between lymph nodes and nontumor tissue in diversity, with V and J gene preferences.

Each CDR3 protein gets one entry after TCRdb re-called the multiplex PCR reads with MiXCR. The sample contains about 63,000 distinct CDR3 sequences, approximately 62% of which appear only once. This CDR3 has 14 residues. Losses at the gene ends were 3 bases for V and 7 bases for J; bases not matched to a gene: 4. Germline loops: CDR1 SQVTM, CDR2 ANQGSEA. Comments on this clonotype: Its specificity is unknown.

The clonotype comes from a female donor with breast cancer. Some clones in this sample may be carry-over from other donors' samples. The chain joins TRBV29-1 to TRBJ1-6; 9 bases align to TRBD1. Sequencing used breast tumor tissue. The CDR3 DNA follows: TGCAGCGTTGAGGACAGGGGTAGAAATTCACCCCTCCACTTT. It codes for CSVEDRGRNSPLHF.